The TCR beta chain described here comes from a study of cytomegalovirus exposure and HLA in healthy donors. PCR primers comprised 60 Vbeta and 13 Jbeta primers. The table came from immunoSEQ multiplex PCR; TCRdb's copy has only in-frame clones and leaves some out. Of fewer than 200,000 clones listed, 79% are singletons. Sequencing was performed on PBMCs. This TCR was recovered from a man in his forties in good health and CMV-seronegative.

The CDR3 protein is CASIRGQIEAFF. The DNA of the CDR3 is TGTGCCAGCATCAGGGGGCAGATTGAAGCTTTCTTT. J is TRBJ1-1 and V is TRBV7-2, with 8 nucleotides matching TRBD1. Germline V gene data show CDR1 as SGHTA and CDR2 as FQGNSA. V lost 7 bases to trimming and J lost 7 bases; unmatched junction nucleotides: 5. CDR3 length equals 12 residues.